The present T cell receptor (beta chain) was sequenced within a study of OX40 agonist ivuxolimab in advanced cancers. As for the study in general: Those enrolled were approximately 83% male, with a mean age of approximately 60 years and ages from roughly 20 to 85.

About this clone: Its antigen remains unidentified.

General study results and limits: Relative to CD4+ cells, CD8+ T cells on average had more expanded clones.

This table comes from immunoSEQ multiplex PCR, and its TCRdb copy is limited to in-frame clones, with some not included. The profile covers 100,000 or so clones, with roughly nine tenths appearing a single time and around 5.9% taken by the ten largest. This CDR3 spans 15 amino acids. The V end was cut by 4 bases, the J end by 0 bases, with 10 bases between. Per germline, CDR1 MGHRA and CDR2 YSYEKL. Systemic immunosuppression or a history of autoimmune disease excluded patients. Sampled blood was obtained at baseline, cycle 4 day 1, and cycle 7 day 1. The sample here was CD4+ or CD8+ T cells sorted from blood, taken in a trial of the OX40 agonist ivuxolimab. The receptor's source is an adult with an advanced solid tumor such as melanoma, head and neck, liver or kidney cancer. This chain joins TRBV4-1 and TRBJ1-5, with D possibly TRBD1 on 6 matching bases. The CDR3 DNA is TGCGCCAGCAGCCCAGGGGTTCTTAGCAATCAGCCCCAGCATTTT. Its protein product is CASSPGVLSNQPQHF.